The text below deals with one TCR beta chain. Its antigen remains unknown. This sample is part of a study of radiation and T cells in renal cell carcinoma. Study as a whole: Nephrectomy followed 15 Gy stereotactic body radiation by 4 weeks. Points from the study as a whole: In blood, top tumor clones expanded by 2 weeks, shrinking by 4. Without pretreatment biopsies, baseline tumor clonotype presence was undetermined.

V was shortened by 4 bases and J by 3 bases, with 15 bases between the two germline ends. Germline V gives CDR1 SGHDN, CDR2 FVKESK. The CDR3 is 15 residues long. Time point denoted: baseline pretreatment blood. Specified treatment: 15 Gy SBRT to primary tumor, nephrectomy 4 weeks later. Clear cell pathology was present in this patient's renal cell carcinoma. Generated by immunoSEQ multiplex PCR, the TCRdb table keeps only in-frame clones and is missing some. The sample lists 150,000 or so clones, about 85% occurring once. Sequences were derived from blood, sampled from a patient whose treatment included radiotherapy and nephrectomy. This chain links TRBV14 with TRBJ1-1; D call uncertain. The TCR originated in a woman in her 70s with renal cell carcinoma. This CDR3 reads CASSRITGVYTEAFF. CDR3 nucleotides: TGTGCCAGCAGCCGGATCACCGGGGTATACACTGAAGCTTTCTTT. Full variable domain (rest looked up from reference TRBV14 and TRBJ1-1): EAGVTQFPSHSVIEKGQTVTLRCDPISGHDNLYWYRRVMGKEIKFLLHFVKESKQDESGMPNNRFLAERTGGTYSTLKVQPAELEDSGVYFCASSRITGVYTEAFFGQGTRLTVV.